The following is a TCR beta chain sequence with its context. What it binds is unknown. This record comes from a study of blood T cells in healthy people across ages. The trim removed 3 bases at V and 2 bases at J, leaving 5 bases unmatched. Germline loops: CDR1 SEHNR, CDR2 FQNEAQ (reference sequence). CDR3 length: 17 amino acids. Study outcomes and limitations: Per million T cells, TCR beta diversity dropped about linearly as age rose.

A second PCR of 7 to 11 cycles used a sample-barcoded 5' primer and a J-beta primer mix. TCRdb processed the 5' RACE reads anew with MiXCR; each CDR3 protein has one entry. Here the sample spans about 570,000 distinct CDR3 sequences, around a quarter being singletons. This same sample was also part of a study on T cells of mothers and their children.

The source of this sequence is a boy aged 2 to 9 in good health. The chain is built from TRBV7-9 and TRBJ2-1, with 12 bases aligning to TRBD2. Material: blood. This chain's CDR3 is CASSLRLAGEAYNEQFF. The CDR3 region has the DNA TGTGCCAGCAGCTTGCGACTAGCGGGAGAGGCCTACAATGAGCAGTTCTTC.